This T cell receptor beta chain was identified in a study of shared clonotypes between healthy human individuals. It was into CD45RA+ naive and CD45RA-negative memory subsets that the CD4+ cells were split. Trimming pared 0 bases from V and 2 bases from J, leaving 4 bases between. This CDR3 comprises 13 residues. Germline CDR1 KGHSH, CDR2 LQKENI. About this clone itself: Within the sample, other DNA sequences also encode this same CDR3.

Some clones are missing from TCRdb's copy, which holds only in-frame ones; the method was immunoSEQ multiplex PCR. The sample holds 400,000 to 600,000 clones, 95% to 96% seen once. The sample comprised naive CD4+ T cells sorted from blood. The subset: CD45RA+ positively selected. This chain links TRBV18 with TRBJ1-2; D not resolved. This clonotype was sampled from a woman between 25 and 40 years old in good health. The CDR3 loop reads CASSPPGNYGYTF. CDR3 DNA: TGTGCCAGCTCACCACCGGGCAACTATGGCTACACCTTC. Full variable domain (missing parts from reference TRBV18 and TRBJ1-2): NAGVMQNPRHLVRRRGQEARLRCSPMKGHSHVYWYRQLPEEGLKFMVYLQKENIIDESGMPKERFSAEFPKEGPSILRIQQVVRGDSAAYFCASSPPGNYGYTFGSGTRLTVV.